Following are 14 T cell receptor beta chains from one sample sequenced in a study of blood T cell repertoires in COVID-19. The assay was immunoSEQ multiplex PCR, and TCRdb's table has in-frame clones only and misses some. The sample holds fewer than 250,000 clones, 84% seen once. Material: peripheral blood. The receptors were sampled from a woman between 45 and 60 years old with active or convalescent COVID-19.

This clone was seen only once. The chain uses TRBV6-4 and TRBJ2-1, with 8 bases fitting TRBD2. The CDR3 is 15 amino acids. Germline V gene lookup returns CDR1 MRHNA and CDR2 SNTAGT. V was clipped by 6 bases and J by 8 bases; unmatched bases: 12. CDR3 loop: CASSFQAGVSYEQFF. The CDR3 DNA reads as TGTGCCAGCAGCTTCCAAGCGGGGGTTTCGTATGAGCAGTTCTTC.

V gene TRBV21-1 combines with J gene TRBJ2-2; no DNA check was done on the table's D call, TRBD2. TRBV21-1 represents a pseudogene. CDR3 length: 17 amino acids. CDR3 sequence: CASSKLVLGANTGELFF. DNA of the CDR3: TGTGCCAGCAGCAAACTAGTGCTGGGAGCGAACACCGGGGAGCTGTTTTTT.

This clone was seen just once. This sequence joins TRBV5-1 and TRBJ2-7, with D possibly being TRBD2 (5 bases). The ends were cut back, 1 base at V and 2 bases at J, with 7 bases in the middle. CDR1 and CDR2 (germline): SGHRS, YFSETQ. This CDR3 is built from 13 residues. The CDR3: CASSLTGAYEQYF. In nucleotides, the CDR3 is TGCGCCAGCAGCTTGACCGGGGCCTACGAGCAGTACTTC.

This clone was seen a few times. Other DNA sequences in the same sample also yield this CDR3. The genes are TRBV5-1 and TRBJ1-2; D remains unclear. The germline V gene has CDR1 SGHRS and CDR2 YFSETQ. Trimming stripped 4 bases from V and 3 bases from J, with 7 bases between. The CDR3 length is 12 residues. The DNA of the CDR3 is TGCGCCAGCAGCCTAACCGACTATGGCTACACCTTC. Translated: CASSLTDYGYTF.

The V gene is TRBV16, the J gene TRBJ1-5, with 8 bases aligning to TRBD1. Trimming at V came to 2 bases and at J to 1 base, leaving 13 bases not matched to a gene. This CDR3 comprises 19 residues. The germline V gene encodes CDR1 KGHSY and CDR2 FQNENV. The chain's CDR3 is CASSQGPGQGLQSNQPQHF. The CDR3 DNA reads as TGTGCCAGCAGCCAAGGTCCCGGACAGGGCCTGCAGAGCAATCAGCCCCAGCATTTT.

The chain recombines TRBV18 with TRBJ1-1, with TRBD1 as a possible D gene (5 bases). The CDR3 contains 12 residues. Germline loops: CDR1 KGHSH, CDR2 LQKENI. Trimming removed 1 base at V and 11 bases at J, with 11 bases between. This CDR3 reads CASSPRGARAFF. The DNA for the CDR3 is TGTGCCAGCTCACCACGTGGGGCGCGGGCTTTCTTT.

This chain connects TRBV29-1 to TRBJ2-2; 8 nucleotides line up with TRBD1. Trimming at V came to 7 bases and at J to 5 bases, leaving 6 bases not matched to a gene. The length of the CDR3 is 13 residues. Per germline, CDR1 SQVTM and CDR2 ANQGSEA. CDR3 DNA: TGCAGCGGCTTACGGGACAGGACCGGGGAGCTGTTTTTT. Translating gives CSGLRDRTGELFF.

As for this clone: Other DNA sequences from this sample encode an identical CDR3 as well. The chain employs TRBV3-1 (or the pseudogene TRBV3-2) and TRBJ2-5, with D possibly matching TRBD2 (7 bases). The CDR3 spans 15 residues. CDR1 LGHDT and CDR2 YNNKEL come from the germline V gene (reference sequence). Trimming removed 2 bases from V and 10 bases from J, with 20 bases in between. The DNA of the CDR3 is TGTGCCAGCAGCCAACTGGGGGCCGAGGGGGGGGGCCAGTACTTC. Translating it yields CASSQLGAEGGGQYF.

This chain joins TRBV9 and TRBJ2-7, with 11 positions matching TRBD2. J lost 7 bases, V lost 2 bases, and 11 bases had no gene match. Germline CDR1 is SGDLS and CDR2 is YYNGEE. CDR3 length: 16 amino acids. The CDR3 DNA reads TGTGCCAGCAGCGTGAGACTAGCGGGAACCACGGGGGAGCAGTACTTC. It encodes CASSVRLAGTTGEQYF.

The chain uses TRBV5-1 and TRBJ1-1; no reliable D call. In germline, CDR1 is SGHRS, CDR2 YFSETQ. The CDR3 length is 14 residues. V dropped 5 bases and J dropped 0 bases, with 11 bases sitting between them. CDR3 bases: TGCGCCAGCAGTTTAGAACGGGTGAACACTGAAGCTTTCTTT. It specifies CASSLERVNTEAFF.

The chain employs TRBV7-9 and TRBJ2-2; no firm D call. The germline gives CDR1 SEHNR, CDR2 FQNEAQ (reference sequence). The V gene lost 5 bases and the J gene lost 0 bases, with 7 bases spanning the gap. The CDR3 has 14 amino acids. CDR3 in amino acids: CASSLQTNTGELFF. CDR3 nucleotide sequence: TGTGCCAGCAGCCTGCAGACGAACACCGGGGAGCTGTTTTTT.

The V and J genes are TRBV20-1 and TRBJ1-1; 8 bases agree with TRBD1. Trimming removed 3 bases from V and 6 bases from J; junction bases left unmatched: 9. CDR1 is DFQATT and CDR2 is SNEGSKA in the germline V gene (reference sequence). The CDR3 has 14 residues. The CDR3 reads CSASNQGASSEAFF. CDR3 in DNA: TGCAGTGCTAGTAACCAGGGGGCAAGTTCTGAAGCTTTCTTT.

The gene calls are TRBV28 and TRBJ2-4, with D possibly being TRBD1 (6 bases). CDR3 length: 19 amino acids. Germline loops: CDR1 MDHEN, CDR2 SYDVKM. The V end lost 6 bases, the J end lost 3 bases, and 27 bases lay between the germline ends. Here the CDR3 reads CASSSPIQGGGIGKNIQYF. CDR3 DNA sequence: TGTGCCAGCAGCTCACCTATACAGGGTGGTGGAATCGGCAAAAACATTCAGTACTTC.

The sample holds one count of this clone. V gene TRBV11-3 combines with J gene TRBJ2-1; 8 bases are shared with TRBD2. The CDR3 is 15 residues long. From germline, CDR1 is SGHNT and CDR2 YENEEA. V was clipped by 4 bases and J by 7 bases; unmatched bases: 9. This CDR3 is CASSSHSGTSNEQFF. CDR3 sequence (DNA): TGTGCCAGCAGCTCACACTCCGGGACTAGTAATGAGCAGTTCTTC. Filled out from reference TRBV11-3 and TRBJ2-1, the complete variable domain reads EAGVVQSPRYKIIEKKQPVAFWCNPISGHNTLYWYLQNLGQGPELLIRYENEEAVDDSQLPKDRFSAERLKGVDSTLKIQPAELGDSAVYLCASSSHSGTSNEQFFGPGTRLTVL.